This TCR beta chain was recorded in a study of CD8+CD57+ T cells in acquired aplastic anemia. Patients picked for sequencing had shown CD8+CD57+ cell expansion detected by flow cytometry. Severe acquired aplastic anemia was the diagnosis recorded for all patients. Both TCR beta VDJ combination and CDR3 sequence profiling were carried out. Genomic DNA was the template for this profiling. TCRdb analysed the reads with MiXCR anew, one entry per CDR3 protein. The top ten clones hold nearly 20% of a sample with around 220,000 distinct CDR3 sequences, roughly 50% of them seen once. This CDR3 comprises 13 residues. The germline CDR1 and CDR2 sequences are LNHDA and SQIVND (reference sequence). Trimming removed 5 bases at V and 11 bases at J, with 16 bases between.

V usage is TRBV19 and J usage is TRBJ1-5; no clear D gene. The TCR sequence derives from a human donor with aplastic anemia. Sequencing input: sorted CD4+, CD8+, or CD8+CD57+ T cells (not recorded which) from PBMCs. CDR3 loop: CASSHLLGETQHF. The CDR3 bases are TGTGCCAGTAGTCACCTTCTAGGAGAGACCCAGCATTTT.